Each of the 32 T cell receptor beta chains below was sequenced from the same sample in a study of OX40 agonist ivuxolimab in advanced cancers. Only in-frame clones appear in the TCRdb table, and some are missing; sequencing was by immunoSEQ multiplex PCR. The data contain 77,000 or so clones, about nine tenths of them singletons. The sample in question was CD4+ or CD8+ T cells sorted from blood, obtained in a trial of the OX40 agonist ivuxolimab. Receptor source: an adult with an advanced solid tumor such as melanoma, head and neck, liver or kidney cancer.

CDR3 bases: TGTGCCAGCAGCTTATTTGGCAGTGAAGCTTTCTTT. Protein sequence: CASSLFGSEAFF. The gene calls are TRBV7-8 and TRBJ1-1; D gene uncertain. There are 12 residues in the CDR3. V was trimmed by 2 bases and J by 7 bases, leaving 8 bases between them. Germline CDR1 is SGHVS and CDR2 is FQNEAQ.

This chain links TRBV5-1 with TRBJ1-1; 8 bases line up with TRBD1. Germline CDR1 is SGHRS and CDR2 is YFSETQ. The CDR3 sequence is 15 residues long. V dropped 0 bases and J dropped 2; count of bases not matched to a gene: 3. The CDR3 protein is CASSLDGQGNTEAFF. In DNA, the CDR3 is TGCGCCAGCAGCTTGGACGGACAGGGCAACACTGAAGCTTTCTTT.

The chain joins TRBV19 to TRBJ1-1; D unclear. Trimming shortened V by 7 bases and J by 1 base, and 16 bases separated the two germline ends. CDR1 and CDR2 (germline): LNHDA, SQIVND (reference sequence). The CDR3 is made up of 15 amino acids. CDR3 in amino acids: CASTGRGGGNTEAFF. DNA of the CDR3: TGTGCCAGTACCGGACGGGGAGGTGGGAACACTGAAGCTTTCTTT.

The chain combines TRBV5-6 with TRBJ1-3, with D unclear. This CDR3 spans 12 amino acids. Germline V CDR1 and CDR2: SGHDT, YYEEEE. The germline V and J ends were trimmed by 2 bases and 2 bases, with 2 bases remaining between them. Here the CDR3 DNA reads TGTGCCAGCAGCTTTACTGGAAACACCATATATTTT. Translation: CASSFTGNTIYF.

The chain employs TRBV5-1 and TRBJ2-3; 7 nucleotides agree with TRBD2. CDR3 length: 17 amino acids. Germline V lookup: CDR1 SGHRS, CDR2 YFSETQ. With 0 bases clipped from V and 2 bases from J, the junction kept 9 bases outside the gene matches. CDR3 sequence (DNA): TGCGCCAGCAGCTTGGGGTACAGCGCGGGAGTCACAGATACGCAGTATTTT. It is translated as CASSLGYSAGVTDTQYF. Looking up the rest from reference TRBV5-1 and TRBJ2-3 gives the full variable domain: KAGVTQTPRYLIKTRGQQVTLSCSPISGHRSVSWYQQTPGQGLQFLFEYFSETQRNKGNFPGRFSGRQFSNSRSEMNVSTLELGDSALYLCASSLGYSAGVTDTQYFGPGTRLTVL.

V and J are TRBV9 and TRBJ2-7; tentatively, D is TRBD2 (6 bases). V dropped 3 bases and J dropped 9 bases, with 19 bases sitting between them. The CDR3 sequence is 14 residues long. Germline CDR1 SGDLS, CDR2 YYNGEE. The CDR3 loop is CASSAGTPTSGQYF. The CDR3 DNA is TGTGCCAGCAGCGCTGGGACTCCCACCTCAGGGCAGTACTTC.

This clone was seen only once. This CDR3 reads CASSQDREINYGYTF. The CDR3 coding sequence is TGCGCCAGCAGCCAAGACAGGGAGATTAACTATGGCTACACCTTC. J is TRBJ1-2 and V is TRBV4-1, with D perhaps TRBD1 (5 bases). Germline CDR1 reads MGHRA; CDR2 reads YSYEKL. This CDR3 contains 15 residues. V was trimmed by 0 bases and J by 1 base, leaving 9 bases between them.

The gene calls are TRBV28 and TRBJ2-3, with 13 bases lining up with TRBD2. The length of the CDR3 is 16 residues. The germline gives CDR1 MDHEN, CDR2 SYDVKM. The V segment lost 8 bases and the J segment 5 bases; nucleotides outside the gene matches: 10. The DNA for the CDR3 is TGTGCCAGCGAAGGGACTAGCGGGGCGGGGTTAGATACGCAGTATTTT. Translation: CASEGTSGAGLDTQYF.

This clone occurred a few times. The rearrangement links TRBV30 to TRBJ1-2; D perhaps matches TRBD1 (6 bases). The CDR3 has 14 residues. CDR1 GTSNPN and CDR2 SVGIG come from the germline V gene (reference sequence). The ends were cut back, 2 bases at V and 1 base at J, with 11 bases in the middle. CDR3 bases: TGTGCCTGGAGTCTAGGGACAAGTAACTATGGCTACACCTTC. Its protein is CAWSLGTSNYGYTF.

The CDR3 DNA is TGTGCCAGCAGCGGCCCAGGGGAAACTGAAGCTTTCTTT. The encoded protein is CASSGPGETEAFF. J is TRBJ1-1 and V is TRBV7-6, with D maybe TRBD1 (6 bases). Per germline, CDR1 SGHVS and CDR2 FNYEAQ. The length of the CDR3 is 13 residues. V was shortened by 5 bases and J by 5 bases, with 12 bases between the two germline ends.

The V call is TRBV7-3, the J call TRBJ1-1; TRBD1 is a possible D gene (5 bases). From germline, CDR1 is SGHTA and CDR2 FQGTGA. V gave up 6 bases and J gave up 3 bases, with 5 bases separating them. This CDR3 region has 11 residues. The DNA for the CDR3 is TGTGCCAGCAGAGGGGACACTGAAGCTTTCTTT. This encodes CASRGDTEAFF. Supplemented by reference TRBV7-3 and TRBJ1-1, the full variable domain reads GAGVSQTPSNKVTEKGKYVELRCDPISGHTALYWYRQSLGQGPEFLIYFQGTGAADDSGLPNDRFFAVRPEGSVSTLKIQRTERGDSAVYLCASRGDTEAFFGQGTRLTVV.

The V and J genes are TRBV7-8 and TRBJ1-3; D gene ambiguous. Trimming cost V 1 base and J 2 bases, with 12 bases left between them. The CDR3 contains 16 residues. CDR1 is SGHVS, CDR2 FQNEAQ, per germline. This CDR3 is CASSLERHLPGNTIYF. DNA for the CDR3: TGTGCCAGCAGCTTAGAGAGACATCTTCCTGGAAACACCATATATTTT.

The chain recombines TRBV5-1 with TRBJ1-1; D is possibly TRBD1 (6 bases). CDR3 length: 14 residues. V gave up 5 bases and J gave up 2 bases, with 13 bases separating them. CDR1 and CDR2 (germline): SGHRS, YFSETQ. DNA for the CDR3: TGCGCCAGCAGAAGGGGGGACACAAACACTGAAGCTTTCTTT. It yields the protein CASRRGDTNTEAFF.

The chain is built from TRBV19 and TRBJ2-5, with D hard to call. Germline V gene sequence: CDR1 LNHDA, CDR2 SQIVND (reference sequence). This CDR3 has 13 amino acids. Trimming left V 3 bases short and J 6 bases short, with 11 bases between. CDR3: CASSIRSQQTQYF. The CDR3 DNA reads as TGTGCCAGTAGTATCAGGAGCCAGCAGACCCAGTACTTC.

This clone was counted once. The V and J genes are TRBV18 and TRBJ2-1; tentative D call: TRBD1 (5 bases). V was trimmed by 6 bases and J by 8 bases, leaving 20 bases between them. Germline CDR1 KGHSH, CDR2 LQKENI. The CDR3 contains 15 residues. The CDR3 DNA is TGTGCCAGCTCGCCTCGGACAACTACAGGTCATGAGCAGTTCTTC. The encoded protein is CASSPRTTTGHEQFF.

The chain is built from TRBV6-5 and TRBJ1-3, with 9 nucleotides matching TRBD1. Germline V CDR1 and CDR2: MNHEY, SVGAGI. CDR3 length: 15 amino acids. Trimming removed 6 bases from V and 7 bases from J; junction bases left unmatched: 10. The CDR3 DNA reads TGTGCCAGCAGCCCCGACCGGGACAGGGCCAACACCATATATTTT. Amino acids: CASSPDRDRANTIYF.

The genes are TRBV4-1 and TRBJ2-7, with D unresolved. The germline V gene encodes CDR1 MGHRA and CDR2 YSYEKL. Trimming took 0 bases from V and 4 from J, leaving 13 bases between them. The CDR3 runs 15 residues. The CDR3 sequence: CASSQDESRRYEQYF. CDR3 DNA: TGCGCCAGCAGCCAAGATGAGTCGCGTCGGTACGAGCAGTACTTC.

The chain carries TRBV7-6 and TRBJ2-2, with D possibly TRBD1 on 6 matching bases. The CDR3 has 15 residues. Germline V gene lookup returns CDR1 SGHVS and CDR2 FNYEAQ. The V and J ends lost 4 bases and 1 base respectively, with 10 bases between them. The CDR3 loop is CASSSRTENTGELFF. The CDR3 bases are TGTGCCAGCAGCTCCCGGACAGAGAACACCGGGGAGCTGTTTTTT.

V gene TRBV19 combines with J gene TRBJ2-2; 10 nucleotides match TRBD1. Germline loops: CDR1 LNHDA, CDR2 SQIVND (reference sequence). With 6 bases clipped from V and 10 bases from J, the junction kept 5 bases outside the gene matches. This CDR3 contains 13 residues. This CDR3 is CASSGQGGVELFF. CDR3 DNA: TGTGCCAGTAGCGGACAGGGGGGAGTGGAGCTGTTTTTT. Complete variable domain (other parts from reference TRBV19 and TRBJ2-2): DGGITQSPKYLFRKEGQNVTLSCEQNLNHDAMYWYRQDPGQGLRLIYYSQIVNDFQKGDIAEGYSVSREKKESFPLTVTSAQKNPTAFYLCASSGQGGVELFFGEGSRLTVL.

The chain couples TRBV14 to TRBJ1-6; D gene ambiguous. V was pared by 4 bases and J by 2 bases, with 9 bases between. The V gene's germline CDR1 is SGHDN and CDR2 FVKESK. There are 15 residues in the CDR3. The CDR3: CASSLSWTYNSPLHF. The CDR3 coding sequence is TGTGCCAGCAGCCTTTCCTGGACCTATAATTCACCCCTCCACTTT. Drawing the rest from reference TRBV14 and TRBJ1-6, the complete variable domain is EAGVTQFPSHSVIEKGQTVTLRCDPISGHDNLYWYRRVMGKEIKFLLHFVKESKQDESGMPNNRFLAERTGGTYSTLKVQPAELEDSGVYFCASSLSWTYNSPLHFGNGTRLTVT.

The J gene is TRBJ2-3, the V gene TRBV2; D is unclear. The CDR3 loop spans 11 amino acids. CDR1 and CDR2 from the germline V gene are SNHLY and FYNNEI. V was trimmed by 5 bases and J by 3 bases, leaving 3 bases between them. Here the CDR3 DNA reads TGTGCCAGCAGTCGGACAGATACGCAGTATTTT. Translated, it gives CASSRTDTQYF.

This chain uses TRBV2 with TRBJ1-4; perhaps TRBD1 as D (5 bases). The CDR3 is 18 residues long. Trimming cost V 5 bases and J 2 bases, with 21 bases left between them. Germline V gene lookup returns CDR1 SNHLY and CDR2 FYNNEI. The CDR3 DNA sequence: TGTGCCAGCAGTCGATCATTCACCCTACAGGCCACTAATGAAAAACTGTTTTTT. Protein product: CASSRSFTLQATNEKLFF.

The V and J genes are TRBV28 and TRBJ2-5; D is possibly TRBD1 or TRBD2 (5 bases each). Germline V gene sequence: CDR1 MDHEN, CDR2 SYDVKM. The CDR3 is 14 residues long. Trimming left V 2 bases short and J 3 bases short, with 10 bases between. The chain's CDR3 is CASSLIGTEETQYF. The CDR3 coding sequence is TGTGCCAGCAGTTTAATCGGGACGGAAGAGACCCAGTACTTC.

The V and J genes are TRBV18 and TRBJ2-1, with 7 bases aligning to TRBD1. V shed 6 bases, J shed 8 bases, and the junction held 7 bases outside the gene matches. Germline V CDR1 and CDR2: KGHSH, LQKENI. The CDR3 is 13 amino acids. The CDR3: CASSKRQGDEQFF. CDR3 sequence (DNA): TGTGCCAGCTCCAAGAGACAGGGCGATGAGCAGTTCTTC.

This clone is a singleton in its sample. CDR3 residues: CASSAPDSGRKLYGYTF. The CDR3 nucleotides read TGTGCCAGCAGTGCCCCTGACTCGGGACGGAAACTCTATGGCTACACCTTC. The genes are TRBV6-1 and TRBJ1-2; D perhaps matches TRBD1 (5 bases). The CDR3 totals 17 residues. Per germline, CDR1 MNHNS and CDR2 SASEGT. The V end lost 4 bases, the J end lost 4 bases, and 22 bases lay between the germline ends.

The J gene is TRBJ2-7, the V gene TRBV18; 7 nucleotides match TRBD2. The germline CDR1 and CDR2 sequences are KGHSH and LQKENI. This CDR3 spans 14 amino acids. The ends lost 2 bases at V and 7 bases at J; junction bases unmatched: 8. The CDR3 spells CASSPDGLGGEQYF. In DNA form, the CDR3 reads TGTGCCAGCTCACCAGATGGCCTGGGGGGGGAGCAGTACTTC.

The CDR3 DNA reads as TGTGCCTGGAGTGGGGGGACCGTGACCTACGAGCAGTACTTC. Translation: CAWSGGTVTYEQYF. The rearrangement joins TRBV30 to TRBJ2-7; D possibly matches TRBD1 or TRBD2 (5 bases each). Germline CDR1 is GTSNPN and CDR2 is SVGIG (reference sequence). Trimming removed 1 base at V and 2 bases at J, with 12 bases between. This CDR3 comprises 14 residues.

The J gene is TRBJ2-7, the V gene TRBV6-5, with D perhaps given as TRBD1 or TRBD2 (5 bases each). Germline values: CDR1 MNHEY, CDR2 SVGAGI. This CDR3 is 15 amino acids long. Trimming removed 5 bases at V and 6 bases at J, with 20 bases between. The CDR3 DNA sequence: TGTGCCAGCAGTGCTAGCCGGACAAGCGGTGGCGAGCAGTACTTC. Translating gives CASSASRTSGGEQYF.

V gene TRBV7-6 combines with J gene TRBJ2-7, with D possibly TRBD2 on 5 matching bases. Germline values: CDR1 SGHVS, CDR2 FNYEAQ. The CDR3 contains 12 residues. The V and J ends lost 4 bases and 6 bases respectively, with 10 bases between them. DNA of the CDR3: TGTGCCAGCAGCTCGAGGGTGGGCGAGCAGTACTTC. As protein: CASSSRVGEQYF.

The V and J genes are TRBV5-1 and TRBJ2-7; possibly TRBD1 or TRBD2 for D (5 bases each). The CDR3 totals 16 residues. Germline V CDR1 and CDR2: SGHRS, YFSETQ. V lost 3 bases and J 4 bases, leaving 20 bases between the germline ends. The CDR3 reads CASSWTPEGTRYEQYF. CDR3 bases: TGCGCCAGCAGCTGGACCCCGGAAGGGACCCGGTACGAGCAGTACTTC. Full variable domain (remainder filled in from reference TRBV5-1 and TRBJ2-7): KAGVTQTPRYLIKTRGQQVTLSCSPISGHRSVSWYQQTPGQGLQFLFEYFSETQRNKGNFPGRFSGRQFSNSRSEMNVSTLELGDSALYLCASSWTPEGTRYEQYFGPGTRLTVT.

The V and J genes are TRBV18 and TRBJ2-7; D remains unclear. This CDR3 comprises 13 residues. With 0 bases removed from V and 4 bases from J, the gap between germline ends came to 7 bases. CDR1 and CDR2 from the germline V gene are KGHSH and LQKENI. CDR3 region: CASSPPPQYEQYF. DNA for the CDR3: TGTGCCAGCTCACCACCGCCCCAGTACGAGCAGTACTTC.

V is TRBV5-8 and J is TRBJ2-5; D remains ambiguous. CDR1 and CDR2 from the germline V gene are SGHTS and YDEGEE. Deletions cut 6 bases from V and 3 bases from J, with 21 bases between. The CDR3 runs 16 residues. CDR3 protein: CASINTARLRKETQYF. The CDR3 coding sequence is TGTGCCAGCATTAATACTGCAAGGTTACGTAAAGAGACCCAGTACTTC.